The following is a TCR beta chain sequence with its context. Antigen: not known. PCR was performed a second time for about 7 to 11 cycles using a sample-barcoded 5' primer and a J-beta primer mix. A template-switch adaptor with 12 random nucleotides tagged each cDNA molecule. TCRdb redid the calling of the 5' RACE reads with MiXCR, one entry per CDR3 protein. The data show some 1.4 million distinct CDR3 sequences, roughly 45% seen once. These data originate in a study of blood T cells in healthy people across ages. Overall study context: Roughly one uniquely barcoded beta molecule per two T cells was captured. Study-wide results and limits: No one knew whether donors had CMV, which possibly confounded expanded clonotype changes. Long-lived donors carried more naive CD4+ cells and greater diversity than aged donors.

Germline CDR1 is LGHDT and CDR2 is YNNKEL (reference sequence). There are 15 residues in the CDR3. Trimming took 10 bases from V and 0 from J; bases not matched to a gene: 7. The sequenced sample consisted of blood. The chain is built from TRBV3-1 and TRBJ2-2; 8 bases map to TRBD1. This TCR was recovered from a woman aged 18-30 years in good health. DNA for the CDR3: TGTGCCACTAGGGTGGACAGGGCGAACACCGGGGAGCTGTTTTTT. Translation gives CATRVDRANTGELFF.